This T cell receptor (beta chain) is drawn from a study of T cell repertoires in cytomegalovirus infection (dated by TCRdb to between 2018 and 2021). Describing the broader study: Donor HLA type was relevant to the analysis, as public TCR beta signatures indicated carriage of CMV infection together with the matching HLA type.

The instrument was an Illumina HiSeq 1500. TCRdb ran its own pipeline on the public reads, namely fastp trimming at Q25 and MiXCR clone calling, and kept in-frame beta chains. Rows with a matching CDR3 protein are joined into one entry that keeps the most common DNA and genes. The sample table contains 150,000 to 200,000 distinct CDR3 sequences; only one count was recorded for roughly 9% of them. The ten biggest clones cover about 4.2% of the sample. Counted from cysteine to phenylalanine, this CDR3 has 13 amino acids. Only the CDR3 part of the read is kept: 39 bases, read in frame from the first base. The germline V gene gives CDR1 as SGHAT and CDR2 as FQNNGV. V is shortened by 1 base, J by 7 bases, and the region joining them spans 7 bases. What the authors observed across the whole study: The ex vivo response was dominated by HLA-C-restricted CMV-specific TCR beta clonotypes, which also provided the single most frequent clonotype in two of eight donors. In both this cohort and an independent roughly 350-donor cohort, the cumulative frequency of public TCR beta family members distinguished carriers of CMV infection plus the relevant HLA type.

Concerning this clonotype itself: Its antigen remains undetermined. No base-level quality is on record; no much larger clone is a single base apart.

The chain uses TRBV11-2 and TRBJ1-4, with the D gene uncertain. Sequenced sample: PBMCs. This TCR came from a human donor in good health (CMV status not recorded). Some clones in this sample may be carry-over from other donors' samples. The CDR3 corresponds to CASSLGSREKLFF. The nucleotide sequence is TGTGCCAGCAGCTTAGGGAGTCGTGAAAAACTGTTTTTT.